The 25 T cell receptor beta chains presented below share a single source sample, sequenced in a study of blood T cell repertoires in COVID-19. The protocol was immunoSEQ multiplex PCR, while the TCRdb copy is restricted to in-frame clones and leaves out a portion. The sample includes 160,000 or so clones, about 89% of them seen just once. Specimen: peripheral blood. All receptors derive from a man between 60 and 75 years old with acute or convalescent COVID-19.

A remark on this clone: Its ends do not fully match the called genes, so a read error is possible. The chain employs TRBV2 and TRBJ1-6; TRBD1 aligns across 8 bases. This CDR3 comprises 15 residues. CDR1 SNHLY and CDR2 FYNNEI come from the germline V gene. Written as DNA, the CDR3 is TGTGTCAGCAGGGCCCCAGGGGGCGGCCCCGGACCCCTCCACTTT. Its translation is CVSRAPGGGPGPLHF.

V is TRBV9 and J is TRBJ1-1; TRBD1 matches at 7 bases. CDR1 and CDR2 from the germline V gene are SGDLS and YYNGEE. The CDR3 extends over 16 amino acids. The V and J ends lost 4 bases and 5 bases, in that order; junction bases with no gene match: 14. Here the CDR3 reads CASSPQGVKGRTEAFF. The CDR3 DNA sequence: TGTGCCAGCAGCCCTCAGGGGGTAAAGGGGAGGACTGAAGCTTTCTTT.

The chain has TRBV5-1 and TRBJ1-2; the D gene is possibly TRBD1 (6 bases). Germline CDR1 and CDR2: SGHRS and YFSETQ. This CDR3 contains 18 residues. Trimming removed 4 bases from V and 0 bases from J, with 22 bases in between. The CDR3 bases are TGCGCCAGCAGCCGGAGTCCCCCAGGGGAAGGTTCTAACTATGGCTACACCTTC. It codes for CASSRSPPGEGSNYGYTF.

The chain recombines TRBV6-1 with TRBJ2-3; TRBD2 might be the D (6 bases). Trimming stripped 0 bases from V and 3 bases from J, with 13 bases between. From germline, CDR1 is MNHNS and CDR2 SASEGT. This CDR3 region has 16 residues. The CDR3 spells CASSEARGIGTDTQYF. In nucleotides, the CDR3 is TGTGCCAGCAGTGAAGCGCGGGGTATAGGGACAGATACGCAGTATTTT.

V is TRBV19 and J is TRBJ1-1, with D maybe TRBD1 (5 bases). Germline CDR1 is LNHDA and CDR2 is SQIVND (reference sequence). This CDR3 contains 15 residues. V dropped 5 bases and J dropped 2 bases, with 15 bases sitting between them. The CDR3 nucleotides are TGTGCCAGTAGTCCATGGGGGGGAAGTAACACTGAAGCTTTCTTT. The encoded protein is CASSPWGGSNTEAFF.

The chain uses TRBV19 and TRBJ1-3; 7 bases match TRBD1. There are 16 residues in the CDR3. Per germline, CDR1 LNHDA and CDR2 SQIVND (reference sequence). J lost 1 base, V lost 7 bases, and 10 bases had no gene match. CDR3 residues: CASTQRQGNSGNTIYF. For the CDR3, the DNA is TGTGCCAGTACCCAACGACAGGGTAATTCTGGAAACACCATATATTTT.

The chain couples TRBV5-8 to TRBJ2-7; 7 bases are shared with TRBD2. This CDR3 region has 16 residues. Germline lookup yields CDR1 SGHTS and CDR2 YDEGEE. J lost 0 bases, V lost 0 bases, and 6 bases had no gene match. The CDR3 sequence is CASSLVGGLSSYEQYF. CDR3 sequence (DNA): TGTGCCAGCAGCTTGGTTGGGGGACTAAGCTCCTACGAGCAGTACTTC.

The CDR3 DNA reads TGTGCCAGCAGCTTAACCCCAGGGCCACACGATACGCAGTATTTT. This gives the protein CASSLTPGPHDTQYF. The genes are TRBV7-3 and TRBJ2-3, with a tentative D call TRBD1 (5 bases). CDR3 length: 15 residues. V was pared by 0 bases and J by 6 bases, with 13 bases between. Looked up from germline, CDR1 is SGHTA and CDR2 is FQGTGA.

The V call is TRBV6-6, the J call TRBJ2-7, with 8 nucleotides matching TRBD1. The CDR3 sequence is 14 residues long. Germline-derived CDR1 and CDR2 are MNHNY and SVGAGI (reference sequence). With V trimmed by 6 bases and J by 4 bases, 8 bases remained unmatched. CDR3 residues: CASSPDRANYEQYF. The DNA for the CDR3 is TGTGCCAGCAGCCCGGACAGGGCCAATTACGAGCAGTACTTC.

Notes on this clone: One end of the junction fails to match germline, which may point to a read error. The chain carries TRBV5-4 and TRBJ2-7; D might be TRBD1 (5 bases). Germline assignment: CDR1 SGHNT and CDR2 YYREEE (reference sequence). The CDR3 sequence is 12 residues long. The chain's CDR3 is CASSLDTYEQYF. CDR3 DNA: TGTGCCAGCAGTTTGGACACCTACGAGCAGTACTTC. The whole variable domain, remainder taken from reference TRBV5-4 and TRBJ2-7, is ETGVTQSPTHLIKTRGQQVTLRCSSQSGHNTVSWYQQALGQGPQFIFQYYREEENGRGNFPPRFSGLQFPNYSSELNVNALELDDSALYLCASSLDTYEQYFGPGTRLTVT.

This clone has only one observation. The chain is built from TRBV10-1 and TRBJ2-1, with TRBD1 as a possible D gene (6 bases). Germline V gives CDR1 WNHNN, CDR2 SYGVQD (reference sequence). The CDR3 runs to 15 residues. V lost 3 bases to trimming and J lost 0 bases, with 9 bases between them. The CDR3 region has the DNA TGCGCCAGCAGTGAAACAGGGAGCTCCTACAATGAGCAGTTCTTC. Its translation is CASSETGSSYNEQFF.

This chain connects TRBV7-2 to TRBJ1-6; the match to TRBD1 covers 7 bases. Trimming removed 1 base from V and 8 bases from J; junction bases left unmatched: 5. The length of the CDR3 is 15 residues. Looked up from germline, CDR1 is SGHTA and CDR2 is FQGNSA. This chain's CDR3 is CASSLVGQRDSPLHF. The CDR3 DNA reads as TGTGCCAGCAGCTTAGTGGGACAGAGGGATTCACCCCTCCACTTT.

The chain couples TRBV7-6 to TRBJ2-7, with D possibly being TRBD2 (6 bases). CDR1 and CDR2 (germline): SGHVS, FNYEAQ. This CDR3 spans 15 amino acids. Trimming left V 0 bases short and J 3 bases short, with 12 bases between. CDR3 nucleotide sequence: TGTGCCAGCAGCTTAGCGCCGGGGGACCTCTACGAGCAGTACTTC. The encoded protein is CASSLAPGDLYEQYF.

The chain uses TRBV5-1 and TRBJ1-2; D may be TRBD1 (5 bases). CDR3 length equals 14 residues. Trimming took off 4 bases at V and 1 base at J, with 11 bases between the two ends. CDR1 is SGHRS and CDR2 is YFSETQ in the germline V gene. As DNA, the CDR3 is TGCGCCAGCAGCCTGACAGTATTTAACTATGGCTACACCTTC. It yields the protein CASSLTVFNYGYTF.

The V call is TRBV4-3, the J call TRBJ2-5, with 13 bases that match TRBD2. The CDR3 loop spans 17 amino acids. Germline loops: CDR1 LGHNA, CDR2 YSLEER. The V gene end was trimmed by 2 bases and the J gene end by 5 bases; junction bases not matched to a gene: 8. The CDR3 DNA follows: TGCGCCAGCAGCCAACAGGTCGGACTAGCGGGGGATGAGACCCAGTACTTC. Amino acids: CASSQQVGLAGDETQYF.

The chain is built from TRBV10-3 and TRBJ2-1, with D maybe TRBD2 (6 bases). The CDR3 is 13 residues long. Deletions cut 5 bases from V and 7 bases from J, with 12 bases between. Germline lookup yields CDR1 ENHRY and CDR2 SYGVKD. CDR3 bases: TGTGCCATCAGTCCCAGGGACTGGAATGAGCAGTTCTTC. Protein sequence: CAISPRDWNEQFF.

The V and J genes are TRBV18 and TRBJ1-1; D is perhaps TRBD1 (5 bases). Germline V CDR1 and CDR2: KGHSH, LQKENI. The CDR3 runs to 14 residues. Trimming pared 9 bases from V and 3 bases from J, leaving 17 bases between. CDR3 sequence reads: CASAFSGRDTEAFF. The CDR3 bases are TGTGCCAGTGCCTTTTCAGGGCGAGACACTGAAGCTTTCTTT.

The rearrangement uses TRBV6-1 and TRBJ2-5, with 11 bases aligning to TRBD2. Germline CDR1 is MNHNS and CDR2 is SASEGT. There are 17 residues in the CDR3. J lost 4 bases, V lost 2 bases, and 9 bases had no gene match. CDR3 in amino acids: CASSEWGLAGGRETQYF. CDR3 coding DNA: TGTGCCAGCAGTGAATGGGGGCTAGCGGGGGGCCGAGAGACCCAGTACTTC.

The chain employs TRBV6-5 and TRBJ1-2, with unresolved D. V shed 8 bases and J shed 9 bases, with 19 bases lying between them. The CDR3 extends over 13 amino acids. CDR1 and CDR2 (germline): MNHEY, SVGAGI. CDR3 bases: TGTGCCAGCTCGGGGAGCACCAGAGAAAGCTACACCTTC. This codes for CASSGSTRESYTF.

The chain joins TRBV6-5 to TRBJ2-5, with TRBD2 matching 9 bases. Germline V gives CDR1 MNHEY, CDR2 SVGAGI. Unmatched junction bases numbered 6, after V lost 0 bases and J lost 4 bases. CDR3 size: 16 residues. The CDR3 region has the DNA TGTGCCAGCAGTTACTCCGGTGCGGGGGGGCGAGAGACCCAGTACTTC. This translates into CASSYSGAGGRETQYF.

The genes are TRBV6-6 and TRBJ1-2; no reliable D call. Trimming took 7 bases from V and 0 from J, leaving 9 bases between them. Looked up from germline, CDR1 is MNHNY and CDR2 is SVGAGI (reference sequence). The length of the CDR3 is 13 residues. The CDR3 DNA is TGTGCCAGCATCCCGACATCTAACTATGGCTACACCTTC. It translates to CASIPTSNYGYTF.

The chain employs TRBV12-3 or TRBV12-4 and TRBJ1-2; no clear D gene. V lost 3 bases and J lost 5, with 7 bases in between. The CDR3 contains 12 residues. The CDR3 protein is CASSFRQYGYTF. The DNA of the CDR3 is TGTGCCAGCAGTTTTCGTCAGTATGGCTACACCTTC.

This chain uses TRBV14 with TRBJ2-3; weak D call: TRBD1 (5 bases). CDR1 is SGHDN, CDR2 FVKESK, per germline. The V and J ends lost 6 bases and 4 bases respectively, with 11 bases between them. The CDR3 covers 13 residues. CDR3 DNA: TGTGCCAGCAGACCACAGGTTGCAGATACGCAGTATTTT. It encodes CASRPQVADTQYF.

The chain has TRBV5-5 and TRBJ2-1; 10 positions agree with TRBD2. Germline CDR1 SGHKS, CDR2 YYEKEE (reference sequence). J lost 1 base, V lost 4 bases, and 2 bases had no gene match. This CDR3 comprises 15 residues. The CDR3 DNA reads TGTGCCAGCAGCAGCGGGGGGGCTTCCTACAATGAGCAGTTCTTC. This translates into CASSSGGASYNEQFF.

The chain couples TRBV29-1 to TRBJ1-4; possible D gene TRBD1, 5 bases. This CDR3 is 13 amino acids long. Germline values: CDR1 SQVTM, CDR2 ANQGSEA. Between the trimmed V and J ends, which lost 6 bases and 7 bases, there was a span of 15 bases. CDR3 sequence: CSVARVRGEKLFF. The CDR3 DNA is TGCAGCGTCGCCAGGGTGAGAGGTGAAAAACTGTTTTTT.